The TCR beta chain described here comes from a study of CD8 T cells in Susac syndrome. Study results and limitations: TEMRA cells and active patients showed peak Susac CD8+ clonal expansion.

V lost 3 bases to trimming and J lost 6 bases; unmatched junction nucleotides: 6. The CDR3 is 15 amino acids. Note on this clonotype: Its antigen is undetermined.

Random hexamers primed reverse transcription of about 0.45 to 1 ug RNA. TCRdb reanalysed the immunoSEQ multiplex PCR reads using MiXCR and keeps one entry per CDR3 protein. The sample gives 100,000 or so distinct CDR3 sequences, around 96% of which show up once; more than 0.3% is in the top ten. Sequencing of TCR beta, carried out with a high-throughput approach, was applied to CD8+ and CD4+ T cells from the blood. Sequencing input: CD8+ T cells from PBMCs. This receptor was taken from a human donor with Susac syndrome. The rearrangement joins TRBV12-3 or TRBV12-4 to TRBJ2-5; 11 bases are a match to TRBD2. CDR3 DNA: TGTGCCAGCAGTTTCGTTAGCGGGAGGGCGAAGACCCAGTACTTC. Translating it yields CASSFVSGRAKTQYF.